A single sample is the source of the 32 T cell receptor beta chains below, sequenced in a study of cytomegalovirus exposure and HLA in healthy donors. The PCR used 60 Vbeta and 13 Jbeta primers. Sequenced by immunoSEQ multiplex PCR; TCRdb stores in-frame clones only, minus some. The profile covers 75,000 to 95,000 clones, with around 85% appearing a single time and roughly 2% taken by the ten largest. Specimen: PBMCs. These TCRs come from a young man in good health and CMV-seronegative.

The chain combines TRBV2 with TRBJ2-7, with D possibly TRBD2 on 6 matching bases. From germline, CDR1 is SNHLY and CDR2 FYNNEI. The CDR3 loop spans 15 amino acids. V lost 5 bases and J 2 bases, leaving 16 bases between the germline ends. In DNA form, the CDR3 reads TGTGCCAGCAGTCTTTTATGGGACTTAGCCTACGAGCAGTACTTC. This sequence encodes CASSLLWDLAYEQYF.

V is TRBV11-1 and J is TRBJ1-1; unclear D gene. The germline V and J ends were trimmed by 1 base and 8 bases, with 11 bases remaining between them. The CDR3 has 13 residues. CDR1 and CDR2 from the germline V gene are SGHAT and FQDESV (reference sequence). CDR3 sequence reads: CASSLEARAEAFF. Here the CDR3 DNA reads TGTGCCAGCAGCTTAGAGGCGAGGGCGGAAGCTTTCTTT.

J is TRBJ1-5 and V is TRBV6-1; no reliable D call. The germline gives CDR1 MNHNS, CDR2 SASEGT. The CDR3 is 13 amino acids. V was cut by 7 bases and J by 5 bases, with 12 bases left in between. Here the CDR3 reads CASTKGDHQPQHF. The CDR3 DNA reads TGTGCCAGCACCAAGGGAGATCATCAGCCCCAGCATTTT.

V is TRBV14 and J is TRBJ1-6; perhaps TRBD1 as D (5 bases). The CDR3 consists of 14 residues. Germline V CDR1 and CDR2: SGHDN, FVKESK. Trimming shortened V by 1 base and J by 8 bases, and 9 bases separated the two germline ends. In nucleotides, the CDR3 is TGTGCCAGCAGCCAAGGGGGCACGGATTCACCCCTCCACTTT. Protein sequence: CASSQGGTDSPLHF. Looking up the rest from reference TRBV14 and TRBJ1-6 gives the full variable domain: EAGVTQFPSHSVIEKGQTVTLRCDPISGHDNLYWYRRVMGKEIKFLLHFVKESKQDESGMPNNRFLAERTGGTYSTLKVQPAELEDSGVYFCASSQGGTDSPLHFGNGTRLTVT.

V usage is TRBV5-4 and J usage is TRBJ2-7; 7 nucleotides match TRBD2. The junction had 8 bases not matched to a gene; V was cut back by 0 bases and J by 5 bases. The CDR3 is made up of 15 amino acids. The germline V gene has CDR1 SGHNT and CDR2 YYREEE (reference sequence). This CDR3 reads CASSLAGQGGDEQYF. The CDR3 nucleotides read TGTGCCAGCAGCTTGGCCGGGCAGGGAGGGGACGAGCAGTACTTC.

CDR3: CASSPTRGTSTDTQYF. CDR3 DNA: TGTGCCAGCAGTCCAACCAGGGGGACTAGCACAGATACGCAGTATTTT. The chain uses TRBV27 and TRBJ2-3; maybe TRBD1 (7 bases). Germline values: CDR1 MNHEY, CDR2 SMNVEV (reference sequence). The CDR3 runs to 16 residues. V was cut by 5 bases and J by 0 bases, with 15 bases left in between.

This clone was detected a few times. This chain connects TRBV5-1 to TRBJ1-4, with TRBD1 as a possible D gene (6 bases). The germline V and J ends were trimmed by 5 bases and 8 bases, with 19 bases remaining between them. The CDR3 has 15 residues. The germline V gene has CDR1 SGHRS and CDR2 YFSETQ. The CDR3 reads CASRDRGVMREKLFF. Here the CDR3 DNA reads TGCGCCAGCAGGGACAGAGGGGTAATGCGGGAAAAACTGTTTTTT.

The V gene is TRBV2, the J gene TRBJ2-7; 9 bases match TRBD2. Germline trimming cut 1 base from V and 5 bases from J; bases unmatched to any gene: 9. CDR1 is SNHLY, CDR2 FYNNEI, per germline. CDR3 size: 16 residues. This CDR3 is CASSEVVAGARHEQYF. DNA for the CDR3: TGTGCCAGCAGTGAAGTTGTAGCGGGAGCCCGCCACGAGCAGTACTTC.

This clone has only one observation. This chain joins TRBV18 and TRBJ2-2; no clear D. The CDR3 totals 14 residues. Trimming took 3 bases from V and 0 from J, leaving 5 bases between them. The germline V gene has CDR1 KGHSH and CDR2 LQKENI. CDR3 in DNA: TGTGCCAGCTCACCTTTAGCGAACACCGGGGAGCTGTTTTTT. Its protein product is CASSPLANTGELFF.

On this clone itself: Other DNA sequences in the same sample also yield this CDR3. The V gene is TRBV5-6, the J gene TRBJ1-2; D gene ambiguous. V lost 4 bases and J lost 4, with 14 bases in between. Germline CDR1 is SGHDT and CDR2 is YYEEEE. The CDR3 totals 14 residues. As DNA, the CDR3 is TGTGCCAGCAGCCTGTCGGGGAGGGTCTATGGCTACACCTTC. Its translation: CASSLSGRVYGYTF.

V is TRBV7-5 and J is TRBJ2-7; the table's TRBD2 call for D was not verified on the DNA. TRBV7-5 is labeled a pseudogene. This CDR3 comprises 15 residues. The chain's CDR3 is CARSVGLAGTYEQYF. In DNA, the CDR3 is TGTGCCAGAAGTGTTGGACTAGCGGGAACCTACGAGCAGTACTTC.

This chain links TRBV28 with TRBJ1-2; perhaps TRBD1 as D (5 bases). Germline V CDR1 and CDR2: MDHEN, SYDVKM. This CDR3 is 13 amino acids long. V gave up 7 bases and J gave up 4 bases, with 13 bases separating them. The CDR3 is CASTTDTGYGYTF. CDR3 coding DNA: TGTGCCAGCACCACGGACACGGGCTATGGCTACACCTTC.

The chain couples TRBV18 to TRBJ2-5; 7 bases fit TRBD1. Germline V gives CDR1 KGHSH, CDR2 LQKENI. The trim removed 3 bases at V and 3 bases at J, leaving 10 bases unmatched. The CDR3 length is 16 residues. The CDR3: CASSPDRDRTKETQYF. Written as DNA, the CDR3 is TGTGCCAGCTCACCCGATCGGGACAGAACCAAAGAGACCCAGTACTTC.

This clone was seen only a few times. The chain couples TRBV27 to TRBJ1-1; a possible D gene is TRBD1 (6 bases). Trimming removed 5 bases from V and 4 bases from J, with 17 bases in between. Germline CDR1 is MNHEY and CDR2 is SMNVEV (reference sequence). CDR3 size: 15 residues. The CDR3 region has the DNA TGTGCCAGCAGTCCCCTAGGACAGCCGGGCACTGAAGCTTTCTTT. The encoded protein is CASSPLGQPGTEAFF.

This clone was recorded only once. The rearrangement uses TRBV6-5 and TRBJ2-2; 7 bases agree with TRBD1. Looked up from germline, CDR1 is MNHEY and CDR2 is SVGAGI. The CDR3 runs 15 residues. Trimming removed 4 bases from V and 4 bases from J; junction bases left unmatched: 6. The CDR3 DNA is TGTGCCAGCAGTTTCCGGACAGGCCCCACCGGGGAGCTGTTTTTT. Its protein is CASSFRTGPTGELFF.

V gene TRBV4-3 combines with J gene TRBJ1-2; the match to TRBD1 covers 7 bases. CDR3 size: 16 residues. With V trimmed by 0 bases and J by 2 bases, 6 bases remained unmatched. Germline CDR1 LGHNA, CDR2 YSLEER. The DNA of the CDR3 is TGCGCCAGCAGCCAAGATCGGGCCAGGGGGAACTATGGCTACACCTTC. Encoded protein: CASSQDRARGNYGYTF.

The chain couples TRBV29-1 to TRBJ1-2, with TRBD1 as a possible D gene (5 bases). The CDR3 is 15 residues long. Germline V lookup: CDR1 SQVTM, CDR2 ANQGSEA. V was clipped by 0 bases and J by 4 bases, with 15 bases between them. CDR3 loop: CSVEDIGGAGYGYTF. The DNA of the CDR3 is TGCAGCGTTGAAGATATAGGAGGGGCCGGCTATGGCTACACCTTC.

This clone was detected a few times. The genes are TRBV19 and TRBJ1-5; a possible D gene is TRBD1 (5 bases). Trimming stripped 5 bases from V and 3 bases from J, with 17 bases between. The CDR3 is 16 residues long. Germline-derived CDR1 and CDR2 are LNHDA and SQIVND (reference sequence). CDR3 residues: CASSGSSGRVNQPQHF. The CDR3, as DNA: TGTGCCAGTAGTGGTTCGTCAGGCAGGGTCAATCAGCCCCAGCATTTT. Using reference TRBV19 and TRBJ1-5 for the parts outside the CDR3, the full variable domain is DGGITQSPKYLFRKEGQNVTLSCEQNLNHDAMYWYRQDPGQGLRLIYYSQIVNDFQKGDIAEGYSVSREKKESFPLTVTSAQKNPTAFYLCASSGSSGRVNQPQHFGDGTRLSIL.

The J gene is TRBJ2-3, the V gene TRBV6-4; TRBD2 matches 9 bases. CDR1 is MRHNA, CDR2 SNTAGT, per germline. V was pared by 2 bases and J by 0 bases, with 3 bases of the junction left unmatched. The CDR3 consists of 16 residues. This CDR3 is CASSDGAGGSTDTQYF. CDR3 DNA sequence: TGTGCCAGCAGTGACGGGGCGGGAGGGAGCACAGATACGCAGTATTTT.

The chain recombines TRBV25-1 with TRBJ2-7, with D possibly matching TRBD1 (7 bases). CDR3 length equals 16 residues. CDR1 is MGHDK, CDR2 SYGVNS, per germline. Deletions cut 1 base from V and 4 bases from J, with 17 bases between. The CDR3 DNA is TGTGCCAGCAGTGAATTCCCCAGGGGGGTGGTATACGAGCAGTACTTC. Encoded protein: CASSEFPRGVVYEQYF.

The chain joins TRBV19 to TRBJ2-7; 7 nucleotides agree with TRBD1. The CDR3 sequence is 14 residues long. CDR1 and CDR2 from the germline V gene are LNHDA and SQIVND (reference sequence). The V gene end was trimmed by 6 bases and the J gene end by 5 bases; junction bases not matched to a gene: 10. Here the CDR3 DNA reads TGTGCCAGTAGCCGACAGGGTTTGGGGAACGAGCAGTACTTC. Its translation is CASSRQGLGNEQYF.

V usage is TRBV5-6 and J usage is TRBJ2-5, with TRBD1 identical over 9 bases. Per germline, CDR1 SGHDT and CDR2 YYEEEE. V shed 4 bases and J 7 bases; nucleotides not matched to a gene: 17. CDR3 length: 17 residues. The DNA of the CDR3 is TGTGCCAGCAGCCCGAAACTCCGACGGACAGGGGAAGGGACCCAGTACTTC. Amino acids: CASSPKLRRTGEGTQYF.

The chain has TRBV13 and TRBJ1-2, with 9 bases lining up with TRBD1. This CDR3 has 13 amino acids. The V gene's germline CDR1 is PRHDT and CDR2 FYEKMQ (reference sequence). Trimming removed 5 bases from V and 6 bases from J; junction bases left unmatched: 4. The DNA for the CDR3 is TGTGCCAGCAGCCCCGGGACAGGGAATGGCTACACCTTC. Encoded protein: CASSPGTGNGYTF.

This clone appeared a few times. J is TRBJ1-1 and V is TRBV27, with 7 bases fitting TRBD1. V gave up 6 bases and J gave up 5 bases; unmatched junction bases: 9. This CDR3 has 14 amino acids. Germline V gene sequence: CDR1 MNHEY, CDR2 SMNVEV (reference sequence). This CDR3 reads CASSVQGLGTEAFF. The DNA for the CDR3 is TGTGCCAGCAGCGTACAGGGGCTTGGTACTGAAGCTTTCTTT.

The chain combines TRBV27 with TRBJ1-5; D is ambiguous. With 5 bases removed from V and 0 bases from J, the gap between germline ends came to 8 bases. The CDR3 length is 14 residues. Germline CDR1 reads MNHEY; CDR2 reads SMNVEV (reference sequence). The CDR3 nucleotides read TGTGCCAGCAGTCGGGGAAATAGCAATCAGCCCCAGCATTTT. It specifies CASSRGNSNQPQHF.

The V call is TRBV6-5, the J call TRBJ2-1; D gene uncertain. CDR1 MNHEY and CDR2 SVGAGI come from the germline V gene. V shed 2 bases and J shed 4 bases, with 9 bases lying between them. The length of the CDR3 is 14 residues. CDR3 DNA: TGTGCCAGCAGTTACCTCCCCCCGTACAATGAGCAGTTCTTC. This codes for CASSYLPPYNEQFF.

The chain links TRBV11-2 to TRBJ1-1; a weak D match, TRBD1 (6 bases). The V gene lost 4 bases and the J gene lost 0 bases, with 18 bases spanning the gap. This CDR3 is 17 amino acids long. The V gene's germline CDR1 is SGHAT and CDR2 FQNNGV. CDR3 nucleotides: TGTGCCAGCAGCTCGCGGGGGCGTATAAATATGAACACTGAAGCTTTCTTT. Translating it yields CASSSRGRINMNTEAFF.

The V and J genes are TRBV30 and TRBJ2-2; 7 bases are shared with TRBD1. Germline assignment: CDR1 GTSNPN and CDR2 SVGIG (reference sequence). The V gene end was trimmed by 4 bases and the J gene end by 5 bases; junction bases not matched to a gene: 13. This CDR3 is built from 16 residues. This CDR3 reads CAWTPPAGGLTGELFF. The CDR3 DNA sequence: TGTGCCTGGACCCCCCCAGCAGGGGGATTGACCGGGGAGCTGTTTTTT.

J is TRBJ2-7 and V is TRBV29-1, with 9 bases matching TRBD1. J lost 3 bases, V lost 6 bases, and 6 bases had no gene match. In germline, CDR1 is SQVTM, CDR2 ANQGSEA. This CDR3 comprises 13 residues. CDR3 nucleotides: TGCAGCGTCGGAGGACAGGGGAACTACGAGCAGTACTTC. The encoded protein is CSVGGQGNYEQYF.

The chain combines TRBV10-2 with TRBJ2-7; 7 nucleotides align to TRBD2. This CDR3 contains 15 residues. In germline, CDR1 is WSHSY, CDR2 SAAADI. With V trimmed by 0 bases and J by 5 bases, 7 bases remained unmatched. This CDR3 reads CASSESGGSIDEQYF. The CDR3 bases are TGCGCCAGCAGTGAGTCGGGGGGGAGTATCGACGAGCAGTACTTC.

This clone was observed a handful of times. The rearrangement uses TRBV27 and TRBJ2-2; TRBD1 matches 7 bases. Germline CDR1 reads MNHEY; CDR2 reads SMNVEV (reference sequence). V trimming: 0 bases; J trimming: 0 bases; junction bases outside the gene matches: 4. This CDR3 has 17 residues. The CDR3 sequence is CASSLSVGTANTGELFF. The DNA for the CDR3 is TGTGCCAGCAGTTTATCGGTGGGGACAGCGAACACCGGGGAGCTGTTTTTT.

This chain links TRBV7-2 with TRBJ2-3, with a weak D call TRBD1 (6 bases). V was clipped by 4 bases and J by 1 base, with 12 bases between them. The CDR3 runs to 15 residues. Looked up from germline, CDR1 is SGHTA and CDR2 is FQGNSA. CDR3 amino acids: CASSSYRVGTDTQYF. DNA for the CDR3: TGTGCCAGCAGCTCGTACAGGGTTGGCACAGATACGCAGTATTTT. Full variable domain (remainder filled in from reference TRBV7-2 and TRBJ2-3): GAGVSQSPSNKVTEKGKDVELRCDPISGHTALYWYRQSLGQGLEFLIYFQGNSAPDKSGLPSDRFSAERTGGSVSTLTIQRTQQEDSAVYLCASSSYRVGTDTQYFGPGTRLTVL.